A selection of T cell receptor beta chains follows, all from one sample in a study of cytomegalovirus exposure and HLA in healthy donors. Clones were sequenced by immunoSEQ multiplex PCR, and TCRdb holds only the in-frame ones, with some missing. There are about 180,000 clones in the sample; 84% occur only once, and about 0.37% lies in the top ten. Material: PBMCs. The receptor source for this set is a boy aged 2 to 9 in good health and CMV-seronegative. Both conserved end residues are part of each CDR3. A D gene is named only where the DNA matches it firmly. Clone size is shown for a subset of rows, as once, few, many or a class of expanded clone.

d_call	v_call	j_call	clone_size	cdr3_aa	cdr3_nt
TRBD1	TRBV27	TRBJ2-6	-	CASSQLGTGMLSGANVLTF	TGTGCCAGCAGTCAACTCGGGACAGGGATGCTCTCTGGGGCCAACGTCCTGACTTTC
TRBD1	TRBV30	TRBJ2-7	once	CAWSVPRTGVTYEQYF	TGTGCCTGGAGTGTCCCCAGGACAGGGGTTACCTACGAGCAGTACTTC
-	TRBV9	TRBJ2-6	-	CASSAPGLGANVLTF	TGTGCCAGCAGCGCTCCGGGGTTAGGGGCCAACGTCCTGACTTTC
TRBD2	TRBV18	TRBJ2-3	-	CASSPPVFREGTDTQYF	TGTGCCAGCTCACCCCCTGTCTTTCGGGAGGGCACAGATACGCAGTATTTT
-	TRBV5-6	TRBJ2-2	-	CASSLTASWGTGELFF	TGTGCCAGCAGCTTGACGGCTAGCTGGGGCACCGGGGAGCTGTTTTTT
-	TRBV4-1	TRBJ2-7	-	CASSQGGQVDEQYF	TGCGCCAGCAGCCAAGGGGGCCAGGTGGACGAGCAGTACTTC
-	TRBV6-6	TRBJ1-6	-	CASSYEGQNNSPLHF	TGTGCCAGCAGTTACGAAGGACAGAATAATTCACCCCTCCACTTT
TRBD2	TRBV2	TRBJ2-1	-	CASSESSGRADEQFF	TGTGCCAGCAGTGAATCAAGCGGGAGGGCGGATGAGCAGTTCTTC
-	TRBV7-8	TRBJ2-2	-	CASSLLASTGELFF	TGTGCCAGCAGCTTATTAGCCAGCACCGGGGAGCTGTTTTTT
-	TRBV6-1	TRBJ1-1	-	CASSRSPEREAFF	TGTGCCAGCAGTAGATCGCCGGAGAGGGAAGCTTTCTTT
-	TRBV2	TRBJ2-5	-	CASSEDRGTQYF	TGTGCCAGCAGTGAAGATCGGGGGACCCAGTACTTC
-	TRBV4-1	TRBJ2-7	-	CASSQSGLYEQYF	TGCGCCAGCAGCCAATCAGGTCTCTACGAGCAGTACTTC
TRBD2	TRBV10-3	TRBJ2-3	-	CAIRLREGSTDTQYF	TGTGCCATCAGGCTGCGGGAGGGCAGCACAGATACGCAGTATTTT
TRBD2	TRBV30	TRBJ2-3	-	CAWEIAGAALLTDTQYF	TGTGCCTGGGAAATTGCGGGAGCCGCCCTCCTCACAGATACGCAGTATTTT
-	TRBV10-3	TRBJ1-1	-	CAISFQGSEAFF	TGTGCCATCAGTTTCCAGGGATCTGAAGCTTTCTTT
-	TRBV21-1	TRBJ2-7	-	CASSAFYREYEQYF	TGTGCCAGCAGTGCTTTCTATCGCGAGTACGAGCAGTACTTC
-	TRBV19	TRBJ2-2	-	CASRQRVGGELFF	TGTGCCAGCCGACAACGAGTTGGTGGGGAGCTGTTTTTT
TRBD2	TRBV6-5	TRBJ2-1	-	CASSPGLADYNEQFF	TGTGCCAGCAGCCCAGGACTAGCGGACTACAATGAGCAGTTCTTC
TRBD2	TRBV29-1	TRBJ2-1	-	CSVDGRLAGGSNVQFF	TGCAGCGTTGATGGGCGACTAGCGGGAGGGAGCAATGTGCAGTTCTTC
-	TRBV6-5	TRBJ1-4	-	CASSREGENEKLFF	TGTGCCAGCAGTAGGGAGGGAGAGAATGAAAAACTGTTTTTT
TRBD2	TRBV15	TRBJ2-1	once	CATSRASGSSYNEQFF	TGTGCCACCAGCAGAGCTAGCGGTTCCTCCTACAATGAGCAGTTCTTC
-	TRBV6-6	TRBJ2-7	-	CASSYSPSTAYEQYF	TGTGCCAGCAGTTACTCGCCCAGCACAGCCTACGAGCAGTACTTC
-	TRBV2	TRBJ1-1	few	CASREDENTEAFF	TGTGCCAGCAGGGAGGACGAGAACACTGAAGCTTTCTTT
TRBD1	TRBV29-1	TRBJ2-1	-	CSVWTGFNEQFF	TGCAGCGTTTGGACAGGGTTTAATGAGCAGTTCTTC
TRBD1	TRBV7-2	TRBJ1-5	-	CASSSDRPNQPQHF	TGTGCCAGCAGCTCGGACAGGCCTAATCAGCCCCAGCATTTT
-	TRBV7-3	TRBJ2-3	-	CASSLSREPGGDTQYF	TGTGCCAGCAGCTTATCCCGGGAGCCAGGGGGAGATACGCAGTATTTT
-	TRBV18	TRBJ2-5	once	CASSPTSYQETQYF	TGTGCCAGCTCACCCACTTCGTACCAAGAGACCCAGTACTTC
TRBD2	TRBV5-4	TRBJ2-3	-	CASSSTSGSTDTQYF	TGTGCCAGCAGCTCAACTAGCGGGAGCACAGATACGCAGTATTTT
-	TRBV4-1	TRBJ2-3	-	CASSHLADTQYF	TGCGCCAGCAGCCATCTCGCGGATACGCAGTATTTT
-	TRBV7-9	TRBJ1-1	-	CASSLVGGNTEAFF	TGTGCCAGCAGCTTGGTCGGGGGTAATACTGAAGCTTTCTTT
TRBD2	TRBV9	TRBJ2-1	-	CASSVFSGSSYNEQFF	TGTGCCAGCAGCGTCTTTAGCGGGAGCTCCTACAATGAGCAGTTCTTC
-	TRBV5-1	TRBJ2-1	once	CASTEALWGGGPPYNEQFF	TGCGCCAGCACCGAAGCCCTTTGGGGAGGGGGACCACCCTACAATGAGCAGTTCTTC
TRBD2	TRBV5-1	TRBJ2-1	-	CASSFTSGREGEFF	TGCGCCAGCAGCTTCACTAGCGGGAGGGAGGGGGAGTTCTTC
-	TRBV4-1	TRBJ2-1	-	CASSQGVAVYNEQFF	TGCGCCAGCAGCCAAGGGGTAGCTGTCTACAATGAGCAGTTCTTC
TRBD1	TRBV28	TRBJ2-7	-	CASKGQVYEQYF	TGTGCCAGCAAGGGACAGGTCTACGAGCAGTACTTC
TRBD2	TRBV28	TRBJ2-1	-	CASSPGLAGGPHNEQFF	TGTGCCAGCAGTCCGGGACTAGCGGGAGGGCCGCACAATGAGCAGTTCTTC